These 4 T cell receptor beta chains share one sample of origin, sequenced in a study of vaccination and CD4 T cells after COVID-19. Their antigens remain unidentified. Oncomine TCR Beta short-read sequencing was applied to DNA from cultured CD4+ T cells. MiXCR, run by TCRdb on the PCR reads, gives a single entry per CDR3 protein. The repertoire consists of some 15,000 distinct CDR3 sequences, with under 55% occurring once and the leading ten covering approximately 15%. Time point reported: late sampling 161 to 241 days after vaccination in a few convalescent patients. Documented treatment: approximately 10-day PBMC culture with coronavirus spike peptide pools or control peptides (ViraFEST assay). The sequencing used CD4+ T cells from blood, cultured in vitro, collected about 7 months after SARS-CoV-2 vaccination. These receptors originate from a human donor who had recovered from COVID-19.

The chain couples TRBV6-1 to TRBJ2-7, with TRBD1 identical over 8 bases. This CDR3 is built from 13 residues. Losses at the gene ends were 6 bases for V and 3 bases for J; bases not matched to a gene: 4. In germline, CDR1 is MNHNS, CDR2 SASEGT. CDR3 in amino acids: CASRRQGIYEQYF. CDR3 coding DNA: TGTGCCAGCAGACGACAGGGGATCTACGAGCAGTACTTC.

The gene calls are TRBV7-2 and TRBJ2-5, with D uncertain. Per germline, CDR1 SGHTA and CDR2 FQGNSA. V lost 3 bases and J 1 base, leaving 3 bases between the germline ends. The CDR3 runs 12 residues. CDR3 DNA sequence: TGTGCCAGCAGCTTCCTCCAAGAGACCCAGTACTTC. It is translated as CASSFLQETQYF. Combining the CDR3 with reference TRBV7-2 and TRBJ2-5 gives the whole variable domain GAGVSQSPSNKVTEKGKDVELRCDPISGHTALYWYRQSLGQGLEFLIYFQGNSAPDKSGLPSDRFSAERTGGSVSTLTIQRTQQEDSAVYLCASSFLQETQYFGPGTRLLVL.

The V call is TRBV6-1, the J call TRBJ1-2; TRBD1 might be the D (6 bases). V lost 6 bases to trimming and J lost 5 bases, with 25 bases between them. This CDR3 has 17 residues. Germline V CDR1 and CDR2: MNHNS, SASEGT. Here the CDR3 reads CASSSRGTPLLNYGYTF. The CDR3 bases are TGTGCCAGCAGCTCTCGGGGGACACCACTGTTAAATTATGGCTACACCTTC.

In its sample, this clonotype was seen a few times. The V gene is TRBV6-5, the J gene TRBJ1-5, with a tentative D call TRBD1 (6 bases). V was shortened by 0 bases and J by 5 bases, with 11 bases between the two germline ends. The CDR3 is made up of 15 amino acids. Per germline, CDR1 MNHEY and CDR2 SVGAGI. The CDR3 reads CASSYSTGRDQPQHF. The CDR3 bases are TGTGCCAGCAGTTACTCTACAGGGCGAGATCAGCCCCAGCATTTT.